This TCR beta chain was sequenced in a study of blood T cell repertoires in COVID-19. Study as a whole: Italy, Spain and the United States were the sources of the convalescent and acute COVID-19 samples. PBMCs, B-cell-depleted T cells, or T cells provided the cDNA or gDNA that made up the material.

The germline V gene has CDR1 SNHLY and CDR2 FYNNEI. The ends were cut back, 11 bases at V and 0 bases at J, with 21 bases in the middle. The CDR3 extends over 16 amino acids. Under the authors' procedure: Estimation of nucleated cell counts was performed using reference gene primer amplification. Sequenced by immunoSEQ multiplex PCR; TCRdb stores in-frame clones only, minus some. The V and J calls and clone size were taken over from that table, and D and trimming were inferred from the DNA. The sample has about 29,000 clones; 80% to 90% are singletons. The TCR sequence derives from a human donor in a cohort sampled during active COVID-19. The source material was peripheral blood. V gene TRBV2 combines with J gene TRBJ2-3; perhaps TRBD2 as D (6 bases). CDR3 protein: CACRSGDPVSTDTQYF. The CDR3 DNA is TGTGCCTGTCGTTCGGGGGACCCCGTGAGCACAGATACGCAGTATTTT.